One sample yielded the 15 T cell receptor beta chains listed below, sequenced in a study of blood T cell repertoires in COVID-19. The table came from immunoSEQ multiplex PCR; TCRdb's copy has only in-frame clones and leaves some out. The sample yields 200,000 to 250,000 clones, roughly 86% seen once. The sequenced sample consisted of peripheral blood. The receptors originated from a woman aged 45-65 years with COVID-19, enrolled during active disease.

The genes are TRBV5-4 and TRBJ2-2, with 9 positions matching TRBD2. The CDR3 sequence is 15 residues long. The V segment lost 10 bases and the J segment 4 bases; nucleotides outside the gene matches: 11. The germline CDR1 and CDR2 sequences are SGHNT and YYREEE (reference sequence). CDR3 bases: TGTGCCGGCGCCAGAAGCGGGGGGTCCACCGGGGAGCTGTTTTTT. Its translation: CAGARSGGSTGELFF.

The rearrangement uses TRBV5-1 and TRBJ2-7; D might be TRBD1 (5 bases). CDR3 length equals 12 residues. The germline CDR1 and CDR2 sequences are SGHRS and YFSETQ. Trimming shortened V by 2 bases and J by 7 bases, and 10 bases separated the two germline ends. DNA for the CDR3: TGCGCCAGCAGCTTCCAGGGCCGTGAGCAGTACTTC. This translates into CASSFQGREQYF.

This clone was observed a few times. The V and J genes are TRBV19 and TRBJ1-4; the D gene is possibly TRBD1 (6 bases). The V end lost 4 bases, the J end lost 0 bases, and 9 bases lay between the germline ends. The CDR3 extends over 15 amino acids. The germline V gene encodes CDR1 LNHDA and CDR2 SQIVND (reference sequence). The CDR3 region is CASSTDSATNEKLFF. The CDR3 nucleotides are TGTGCCAGTAGTACGGACAGTGCAACTAATGAAAAACTGTTTTTT.

V usage is TRBV6-2 or TRBV6-3 and J usage is TRBJ1-3, with D possibly matching TRBD1 (5 bases). The CDR3 loop spans 16 amino acids. Germline lookup yields CDR1 MNHEY and CDR2 SVGEGT. Between the trimmed V and J ends, which lost 2 bases and 5 bases, there was a span of 16 bases. The CDR3 DNA reads as TGTGCCAGCAGTTACCCGGCAGGGAGGTACCGAAACACCATATATTTT. Amino acids: CASSYPAGRYRNTIYF.

The chain recombines TRBV11-2 with TRBJ1-2; D is perhaps TRBD1 (5 bases). The CDR3 loop spans 13 amino acids. V gave up 0 bases and J gave up 7 bases, with 9 bases separating them. Germline-derived CDR1 and CDR2 are SGHAT and FQNNGV. As DNA, the CDR3 is TGTGCCAGCAGCTTAGACAGGGAGGTTGGCTACACCTTC. Translated: CASSLDREVGYTF.

This chain links TRBV29-1 with TRBJ2-2; unclear D gene. Trimming left V 3 bases short and J 0 bases short, with 8 bases between. Germline-derived CDR1 and CDR2 are SQVTM and ANQGSEA. The CDR3 consists of 14 residues. DNA for the CDR3: TGCAGCGTTGATGACAACTCGAACACCGGGGAGCTGTTTTTT. It codes for CSVDDNSNTGELFF.

The chain links TRBV6-1 to TRBJ1-5; 7 nucleotides align to TRBD1. Unmatched junction bases numbered 8, after V lost 3 bases and J lost 0 bases. CDR1 and CDR2 (germline): MNHNS, SASEGT. The CDR3 has 17 amino acids. CDR3 region: CASSELPGQNSNQPQHF. CDR3 DNA: TGTGCCAGCAGTGAGTTACCGGGACAGAATAGCAATCAGCCCCAGCATTTT.

CDR3 sequence reads: CSARFNEVTFF. Written as DNA, the CDR3 is TGCAGTGCTAGGTTCAATGAGGTGACTTTCTTT. J is TRBJ1-1 and V is TRBV20-1; D not certain. V was shortened by 3 bases and J by 12 bases, with 14 bases between the two germline ends. The CDR3 is made up of 11 amino acids. Germline values: CDR1 DFQATT, CDR2 SNEGSKA (reference sequence).

The chain recombines TRBV12-3 or TRBV12-4 with TRBJ2-7; D gene uncertain. This CDR3 contains 11 residues. The V and J ends lost 0 bases and 6 bases respectively, with 3 bases between them. The CDR3 loop is CASSLAAEQYF. Here the CDR3 DNA reads TGTGCCAGCAGTTTAGCGGCCGAGCAGTACTTC.

This chain joins TRBV5-1 and TRBJ1-1; 8 nucleotides agree with TRBD1. V trimming: 0 bases; J trimming: 4 bases; junction bases outside the gene matches: 5. CDR3 size: 15 residues. CDR1 and CDR2 from the germline V gene are SGHRS and YFSETQ. CDR3 nucleotide sequence: TGCGCCAGCAGCTTGGCCGGGACAGGAGTCACTGAAGCTTTCTTT. Translating it yields CASSLAGTGVTEAFF.

The chain employs TRBV7-2 and TRBJ1-2, with D perhaps matching TRBD1 (5 bases). The V end was cut by 2 bases, the J end by 3 bases, with 13 bases between. Germline CDR1 and CDR2: SGHTA and FQGNSA. The CDR3 is made up of 15 amino acids. The CDR3 loop is CASSLPPGGYYGYTF. CDR3 in DNA: TGTGCCAGCAGCTTACCCCCCGGGGGGTACTATGGCTACACCTTC.

The V gene is TRBV27, the J gene TRBJ1-5; 8 positions match TRBD1. The CDR3 is 13 amino acids. V was clipped by 8 bases and J by 5 bases; unmatched bases: 5. CDR1 and CDR2 from the germline V gene are MNHEY and SMNVEV (reference sequence). The CDR3 nucleotides are TGTGCCAGCGGAGGACAGGGAGATCAGCCCCAGCATTTT. Protein sequence: CASGGQGDQPQHF.

V is TRBV6-6 and J is TRBJ1-4; 8 bases line up with TRBD1. The CDR3 contains 13 residues. J was trimmed by 8 bases and V by 2 bases; bases with no gene match: 1. Looked up from germline, CDR1 is MNHNY and CDR2 is SVGAGI (reference sequence). The CDR3 is CASSYRTGEKLFF. The CDR3 DNA reads as TGTGCCAGCAGTTACCGGACAGGGGAAAAACTGTTTTTT.

This chain links TRBV4-1 with TRBJ2-3; TRBD2 agrees at 14 bases. Germline V gives CDR1 MGHRA, CDR2 YSYEKL. The length of the CDR3 is 19 residues. V dropped 4 bases and J dropped 1; count of bases not matched to a gene: 10. Here the CDR3 DNA reads TGCGCCAGCAGCCCGACCCTGACTAGCGGGGGGGTTGGCACAGATACGCAGTATTTT. Protein sequence: CASSPTLTSGGVGTDTQYF.

This sequence joins TRBV7-2 and TRBJ2-1; 8 positions agree with TRBD1. The CDR3 is made up of 12 amino acids. In germline, CDR1 is SGHTA, CDR2 FQGNSA. Trimming cost V 4 bases and J 10 bases; bases outside gene matches: 3. This chain's CDR3 is CASSWGTGEQFF. CDR3 DNA: TGTGCCAGCAGCTGGGGGACAGGAGAGCAGTTCTTC.